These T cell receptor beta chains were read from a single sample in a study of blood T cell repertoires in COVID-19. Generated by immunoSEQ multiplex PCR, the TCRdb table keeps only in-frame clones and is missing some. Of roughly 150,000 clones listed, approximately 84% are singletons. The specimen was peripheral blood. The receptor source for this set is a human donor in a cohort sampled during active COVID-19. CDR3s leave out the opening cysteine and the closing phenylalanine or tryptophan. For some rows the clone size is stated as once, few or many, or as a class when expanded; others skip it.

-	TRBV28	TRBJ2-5	ASSFGGQGEGETQY
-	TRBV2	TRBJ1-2	ASSEGVGRVYGYT
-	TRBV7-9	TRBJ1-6	ASSSGTANSPLH
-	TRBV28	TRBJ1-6	ASLQGARGSPLH
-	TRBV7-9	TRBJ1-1	ASSPVNTEAF
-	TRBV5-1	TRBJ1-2	ASSSPGTAYGYT
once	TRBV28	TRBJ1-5	ASSLLGTGVNQPQH
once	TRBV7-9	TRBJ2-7	ASSLVGDRGYEQY
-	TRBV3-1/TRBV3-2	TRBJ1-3	ASSQGFQGRRGNTIY
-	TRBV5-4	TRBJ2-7	ASSLSGQGPYEQY
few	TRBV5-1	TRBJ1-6	ASSLAGANSPLH
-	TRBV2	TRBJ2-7	ASRSTGGPYEQY
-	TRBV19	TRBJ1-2	ASSGWTGIYGYT
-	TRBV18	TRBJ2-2	ASSPPGGGTGELF
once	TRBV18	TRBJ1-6	ASSAGTDNSPLH
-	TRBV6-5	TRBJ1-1	AAARVNTEAF
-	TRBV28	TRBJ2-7	ASTERSLGPKRTGQY